This T cell receptor beta chain was identified in a study of blood T cells in healthy people across ages. Study-level findings and limits: There was a strong correlation between TCR beta diversity and naive T cell percentage.

Comments on this clonotype: As yet, its antigen is unknown.

The second PCR ran about 6 to 12 cycles with a sample-barcoded 5' primer and J-beta primers. A template-switch adaptor with 12 random nucleotides tagged each cDNA molecule. TCRdb analysed the 5' RACE reads with MiXCR anew, one entry per CDR3 protein. The sample contains about 800,000 distinct CDR3 sequences, 25% of which appear only once. V dropped 4 bases and J dropped 6; count of bases not matched to a gene: 4. This CDR3 is 14 amino acids long. CDR1 and CDR2 from the germline V gene are SEHNR and FQNEAQ (reference sequence). These data are also associated with another study on T cells of mothers and their children. As that study records: Healthy Caucasian mothers, a few in number, and their six children were the donors. When mothers and children were related, their normalized repertoire overlap, which was always slightly higher, did not differ significantly from that of unrelated pairs.

J is TRBJ1-5 and V is TRBV7-9, with TRBD1 matching 9 bases. The sequencing sample was made of blood. The TCR originated in a boy between 10 and 17 years old in good health. CDR3 nucleotide sequence: TGTGCCAGCAGCTGGGGGACAGGGAGTCAGCCCCAGCATTTT. Amino acids: CASSWGTGSQPQHF.